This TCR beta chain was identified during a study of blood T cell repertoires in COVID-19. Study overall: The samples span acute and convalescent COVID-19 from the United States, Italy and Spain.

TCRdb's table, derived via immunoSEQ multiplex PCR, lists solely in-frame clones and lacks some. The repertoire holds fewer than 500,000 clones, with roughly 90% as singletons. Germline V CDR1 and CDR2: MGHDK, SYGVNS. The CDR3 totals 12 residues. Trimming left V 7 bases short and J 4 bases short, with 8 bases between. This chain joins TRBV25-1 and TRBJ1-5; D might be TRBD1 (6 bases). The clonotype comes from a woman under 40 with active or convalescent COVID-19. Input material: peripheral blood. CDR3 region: CASNRANQPQHF. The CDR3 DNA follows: TGTGCCAGCAACAGGGCAAATCAGCCCCAGCATTTT.